The present T cell receptor beta chain was sequenced within a study of blood T cell repertoires in COVID-19. Study overall: The origin of the acute and convalescent COVID-19 samples was the United States, Italy and Spain. From T cells, B-cell-depleted T cells, or PBMCs came the material, which was cDNA or gDNA.

TCRdb's copy holds only in-frame clones and misses some; the assay was immunoSEQ multiplex PCR. This table has 150,000 or so clones, roughly 84% appearing once. Trimming took 0 bases from V and 2 from J, leaving 10 bases between them. Germline CDR1 is LNHDA and CDR2 is SQIVND (reference sequence). The CDR3 consists of 15 residues. The TCR comes from a human donor in a cohort sampled during active COVID-19. The source material was peripheral blood. This chain links TRBV19 with TRBJ1-1; no reliable D call. The CDR3 protein is CASSIEGQQNTEAFF. For the CDR3, the DNA is TGTGCCAGTAGTATAGAGGGCCAGCAAAACACTGAAGCTTTCTTT.